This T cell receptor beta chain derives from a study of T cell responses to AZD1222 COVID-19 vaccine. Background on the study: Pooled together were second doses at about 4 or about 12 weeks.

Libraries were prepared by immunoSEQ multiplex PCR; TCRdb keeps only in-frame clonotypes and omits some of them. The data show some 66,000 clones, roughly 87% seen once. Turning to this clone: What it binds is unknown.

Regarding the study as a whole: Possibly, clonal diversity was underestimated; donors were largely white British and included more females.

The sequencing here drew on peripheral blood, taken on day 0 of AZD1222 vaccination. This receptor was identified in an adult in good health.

The CDR3, as DNA: TGTGCCAGTAGTATAGGAGGTAGCGGGGGGGTAAACACCGGGGAGCTGTTTTTT. Amino acid sequence: CASSIGGSGGVNTGELFF. The chain combines TRBV19 with TRBJ2-2, with 11 positions matching TRBD2. The CDR3 consists of 18 residues. Germline assignment: CDR1 LNHDA and CDR2 SQIVND (reference sequence). The junction had 6 bases not matched to a gene; V was cut back by 1 base and J by 2 bases.